These 9 T cell receptor beta chains were sequenced from one sample in a study of blood T cell repertoires in COVID-19 (dated by TCRdb to 2019 to 2021). Receptor amplification or capture employed the immunoSEQ multiplex PCR assay. TCRdb took over this immuneACCESS table, retaining in-frame rearrangements with V and J assigned. Such tables are incomplete; in checked studies, under half of the missing clones stem from an unresolved V gene, and the remainder is unexplained. The sample has 55,000 to 75,000 clones on record, approximately 84% of them singletons. Roughly a tenth of the sample belongs to the ten largest clones. The sequenced material came from peripheral blood. These receptors all stem from an elderly man with COVID-19, enrolled during active disease.

The chain recombines TRBV9 with TRBJ2-7; TRBD2 agrees at 7 bases. The CDR3 sequence is 15 residues long. Trimming took 4 bases from V and 4 from J; bases not matched to a gene: 11. The V gene's germline CDR1 is SGDLS and CDR2 YYNGEE. The CDR3 reads CASSPSWASGYEQYF. The CDR3 region has the DNA TGTGCCAGCAGCCCCTCATGGGCTAGCGGATACGAGCAGTACTTC.

The V call is TRBV24-1, the J call TRBJ1-4; no firm D call. Trimming took off 4 bases at V and 2 bases at J, with 7 bases between the two ends. CDR1 and CDR2 (germline): KGHDR, SFDVKD. The CDR3 loop spans 14 amino acids. The CDR3 loop reads CATSEAETNEKLFF. The DNA of the CDR3 is TGTGCCACCAGTGAAGCGGAGACTAATGAAAAACTGTTTTTT.

The rearrangement links TRBV19 to TRBJ1-5, with D possibly matching TRBD1 (5 bases). The CDR3 has 15 residues. With 3 bases removed from V and 3 bases from J, the gap between germline ends came to 12 bases. The germline V gene has CDR1 LNHDA and CDR2 SQIVND (reference sequence). The CDR3 is CASSISFRVNQPQHF. The DNA for the CDR3 is TGTGCCAGTAGTATTTCGTTCAGGGTCAATCAGCCCCAGCATTTT.

The rearrangement links TRBV2 to TRBJ1-3; TRBD1 is a possible D gene (6 bases). CDR1 is SNHLY and CDR2 is FYNNEI in the germline V gene. Between the trimmed V and J ends, which lost 6 bases and 0 bases, there was a span of 9 bases. The CDR3 consists of 14 residues. The CDR3 DNA follows: TGTGCCAGCAGGCCGGACAGCTCTGGAAACACCATATATTTT. This encodes CASRPDSSGNTIYF.

The rearrangement joins TRBV15 to TRBJ1-1; D may be TRBD1 (5 bases). There are 13 residues in the CDR3. The V end lost 2 bases, the J end lost 5 bases, and 9 bases lay between the germline ends. Germline loops: CDR1 LNHNV, CDR2 YYDKDF (reference sequence). Written as DNA, the CDR3 is TGTGCCACCAGCAGACCAGGGAGGACTGAAGCTTTCTTT. Amino acid sequence: CATSRPGRTEAFF.

This chain connects TRBV5-1 to TRBJ1-1; D is possibly TRBD1 (6 bases). Germline values: CDR1 SGHRS, CDR2 YFSETQ. The CDR3 is 17 residues long. Deletions cut 3 bases from V and 0 bases from J, with 18 bases between. CDR3 nucleotide sequence: TGCGCCAGCAGCTCCGTTGTGCAGGGGAACATGAACACTGAAGCTTTCTTT. Its translation is CASSSVVQGNMNTEAFF.

A note on this clone: Other DNA sequences in this sample translate to the same CDR3. V is TRBV12-3 or TRBV12-4 and J is TRBJ1-1; D gene unclear. This CDR3 is 13 amino acids long. V was trimmed by 2 bases and J by 1 base, leaving 5 bases between them. Here the CDR3 DNA reads TGTGCCAGCAGTTTACGAGGGAACACTGAAGCTTTCTTT. It codes for CASSLRGNTEAFF.

This clone was found once. CDR3 sequence reads: CAISPQGSGNTIYF. CDR3 DNA sequence: TGTGCCATCAGTCCGCAGGGTAGTGGAAACACCATATATTTT. This chain joins TRBV10-3 and TRBJ1-3; maybe TRBD1 (5 bases). CDR3 size: 14 residues. Trimming took 5 bases from V and 3 from J, leaving 11 bases between them. Per the germline V gene, CDR1 is ENHRY and CDR2 is SYGVKD.

A few counts support this clone. The rearrangement joins TRBV3-1 (or the pseudogene TRBV3-2) to TRBJ1-5, with D unclear. CDR3 length: 12 residues. Germline V gene sequence: CDR1 LGHDT, CDR2 YNNKEL (reference sequence). V was cut by 3 bases and J by 7 bases, with 7 bases left in between. CDR3 protein: CASSHRSQPQHF. The CDR3 nucleotides read TGTGCCAGCAGCCATAGGAGCCAGCCCCAGCATTTT.